These 21 T cell receptor beta chains were all obtained from the same sample, sequenced in a study of PD-L1 blockade in urothelial cancer. TCRdb's copy holds only in-frame clones and misses some; the assay was immunoSEQ multiplex PCR. Of about 120,000 clones in the sample, 91% are singletons; the top ten hold approximately 3.8%. Documented time point: peripheral blood 6 weeks after treatment start. The sequenced sample was PBMCs, obtained around atezolizumab (anti-PD-L1) treatment. These receptor sequences come from a man aged 60-69 years with urothelial cancer.

This clone appeared once. V and J are TRBV4-2 and TRBJ2-7, with 10 bases identical to TRBD2. The V gene's germline CDR1 is LGHNA and CDR2 YNFKEQ. Trimming removed 4 bases from V and 5 bases from J; junction bases left unmatched: 11. The length of the CDR3 is 16 residues. Here the CDR3 DNA reads TGTGCCAGCAGCCGGGGCCCTAGCGGGAGTGAAAACGAGCAGTACTTC. Its protein product is CASSRGPSGSENEQYF.

The chain links TRBV9 to TRBJ2-2, with TRBD1 as a possible D gene (5 bases). Germline V gene lookup returns CDR1 SGDLS and CDR2 YYNGEE. The CDR3 is 15 amino acids. The germline V and J ends were trimmed by 1 base and 1 base, with 8 bases remaining between them. The CDR3 reads CASSVSTVNTGELFF. Here the CDR3 DNA reads TGTGCCAGCAGCGTATCGACAGTGAACACCGGGGAGCTGTTTTTT.

This chain connects TRBV18 to TRBJ2-1; D is unresolved. CDR3 size: 14 residues. Trimming took 2 bases from V and 8 from J, leaving 13 bases between them. Germline-derived CDR1 and CDR2 are KGHSH and LQKENI. This CDR3 reads CASSPNSGADEQFF. The CDR3 DNA follows: TGTGCCAGCTCACCAAATTCGGGTGCCGATGAGCAGTTCTTC.

The rearrangement links TRBV5-1 to TRBJ1-4; D is undetermined. Germline CDR1 SGHRS, CDR2 YFSETQ. Trimming left V 0 bases short and J 7 bases short, with 7 bases between. The CDR3 is made up of 13 amino acids. In nucleotides, the CDR3 is TGCGCCAGCAGCTTGGTCGCCAGTGAAAAACTGTTTTTT. As protein: CASSLVASEKLFF.

This clone was detected only once. This chain uses TRBV27 with TRBJ2-7; the match to TRBD1 covers 10 bases. The germline V gene has CDR1 MNHEY and CDR2 SMNVEV (reference sequence). The CDR3 is 17 amino acids. Germline trimming cut 2 bases from V and 3 bases from J; bases unmatched to any gene: 10. CDR3 nucleotides: TGTGCCAGCAGTTTAAGGGTGGACAGGGGGTCGTTCTACGAGCAGTACTTC. This sequence encodes CASSLRVDRGSFYEQYF.

This chain connects TRBV2 to TRBJ2-7; D perhaps matches TRBD2 (6 bases). CDR1 is SNHLY, CDR2 FYNNEI, per germline. The CDR3 spans 12 residues. Trimming removed 7 bases from V and 7 bases from J, with 14 bases in between. The CDR3 reads CASTPGAGEQYF. In DNA, the CDR3 is TGTGCCAGCACGCCCGGGGCGGGAGAGCAGTACTTC. Full variable domain (outside the CDR3, taken from reference TRBV2 and TRBJ2-7): EPEVTQTPSHQVTQMGQEVILRCVPISNHLYFYWYRQILGQKVEFLVSFYNNEISEKSEIFDDQFSVERPDGSNFTLKIRSTKLEDSAMYFCASTPGAGEQYFGPGTRLTVT.

The chain recombines TRBV5-1 with TRBJ2-3; TRBD1 aligns across 11 bases. V gave up 6 bases and J gave up 4 bases; unmatched junction bases: 16. Looked up from germline, CDR1 is SGHRS and CDR2 is YFSETQ. This CDR3 has 18 residues. The DNA of the CDR3 is TGCGCCAGCAATCACCCGGCGGACAGGGGGCGACTTCCAGATACGCAGTATTTT. It specifies CASNHPADRGRLPDTQYF.

The chain is built from TRBV6-5 and TRBJ2-5; a possible D gene is TRBD2 (7 bases). This CDR3 has 13 amino acids. Trimming took 8 bases from V and 5 from J, leaving 15 bases between them. In germline, CDR1 is MNHEY, CDR2 SVGAGI. The CDR3 coding sequence is TGTGCCAGCTCTGGGGGGGGGCTTGAGACCCAGTACTTC. Its protein product is CASSGGGLETQYF.

The chain joins TRBV11-3 to TRBJ2-2; 7 nucleotides align to TRBD2. CDR1 and CDR2 from the germline V gene are SGHNT and YENEEA. The CDR3 totals 15 residues. V was pared by 5 bases and J by 0 bases, with 3 bases of the junction left unmatched. CDR3 protein: CASSNGGTNTGELFF. For the CDR3, the DNA is TGTGCCAGCAGCAACGGGGGGACGAACACCGGGGAGCTGTTTTTT.

The chain joins TRBV7-3 to TRBJ1-2, with 11 bases matching TRBD1. Germline CDR1 and CDR2: SGHTA and FQGTGA. The length of the CDR3 is 13 residues. Trimming cost V 5 bases and J 6 bases; bases outside gene matches: 2. The CDR3 coding sequence is TGTGCCAGCAGCACGGGACAGGGGGATGGCTACACCTTC. Its translation is CASSTGQGDGYTF.

V usage is TRBV21-1 and J usage is TRBJ1-5. TRBV21-1 is noted as a pseudogene. The CDR3 is 15 residues long. Here the CDR3 reads CAILEGGRTNQPQHF. The CDR3 DNA is TGTGCCATCCTGGAGGGCGGGAGGACTAATCAGCCCCAGCATTTT.

The chain links TRBV13 to TRBJ2-7, with D tentatively TRBD1 (6 bases). Germline CDR1 and CDR2: PRHDT and FYEKMQ (reference sequence). The V end lost 6 bases, the J end lost 1 base, and 22 bases lay between the germline ends. The CDR3 consists of 17 residues. CDR3 bases: TGTGCCAGCAGTCCAAACACGGATCGCGGACAGTCCTACGAGCAGTACTTC. It specifies CASSPNTDRGQSYEQYF. The full variable domain, completed using reference TRBV13 and TRBJ2-7, is AAGVIQSPRHLIKEKRETATLKCYPIPRHDTVYWYQQGPGQDPQFLISFYEKMQSDKGSIPDRFSAQQFSDYHSELNMSSLELGDSALYFCASSPNTDRGQSYEQYFGPGTRLTVT.

This clone has only a few counts. The chain has TRBV30 and TRBJ1-2, with 7 bases identical to TRBD1. This CDR3 contains 13 residues. The germline V gene encodes CDR1 GTSNPN and CDR2 SVGIG (reference sequence). V trimming: 3 bases; J trimming: 8 bases; junction bases outside the gene matches: 9. The chain's CDR3 is CAWSPRDSRGYTF. In DNA form, the CDR3 reads TGTGCCTGGAGCCCAAGGGACAGTCGAGGCTACACCTTC.

The chain combines TRBV2 with TRBJ2-3, with 8 bases matching TRBD1. V shed 8 bases, J shed 5 bases, and the junction held 9 bases outside the gene matches. Looked up from germline, CDR1 is SNHLY and CDR2 is FYNNEI. CDR3 length equals 14 residues. The CDR3 sequence is CASAGSGGRDTQYF. Here the CDR3 DNA reads TGTGCCAGCGCGGGCTCAGGGGGCAGAGATACGCAGTATTTT.

The chain links TRBV5-1 to TRBJ1-1; TRBD1 aligns across 7 bases. The CDR3 runs 16 residues. Germline CDR1 is SGHRS and CDR2 is YFSETQ. Trimming cost V 10 bases and J 4 bases; bases outside gene matches: 19. CDR3 protein: CASAPGQFTTGTEAFF. In DNA, the CDR3 is TGCGCCTCCGCGCCGGGACAGTTCACCACGGGCACTGAAGCTTTCTTT.

This sequence joins TRBV10-2 and TRBJ2-7, with D possibly matching TRBD1 (6 bases). The CDR3 covers 15 residues. The V and J ends lost 4 bases and 3 bases respectively, with 16 bases between them. Germline values: CDR1 WSHSY, CDR2 SAAADI. The CDR3 region is CASSVNVRGNYEQYF. The CDR3 nucleotides are TGCGCCAGCAGTGTAAATGTCAGGGGAAACTACGAGCAGTACTTC.

The chain recombines TRBV4-1 with TRBJ2-1; 7 bases are a match to TRBD1. Germline V lookup: CDR1 MGHRA, CDR2 YSYEKL. There are 16 residues in the CDR3. J lost 0 bases, V lost 5 bases, and 7 bases had no gene match. CDR3 bases: TGCGCCAGCAGCAAATTGACAGGGAGCTCCTACAATGAGCAGTTCTTC. Its translation: CASSKLTGSSYNEQFF.

Here the CDR3 DNA reads TGTGCCAGCAGCGTCCGGACTAGCGGCTCCTACAATGAGCAGTTCTTC. Its translation: CASSVRTSGSYNEQFF. This chain uses TRBV9 with TRBJ2-1; 10 bases map to TRBD2. Germline CDR1 is SGDLS and CDR2 is YYNGEE. With 2 bases clipped from V and 0 bases from J, the junction kept 2 bases outside the gene matches. This CDR3 region has 16 residues.

This clone appeared a single time. The chain combines TRBV5-6 with TRBJ2-5; TRBD1 matches 8 bases. The CDR3 is 15 amino acids. CDR1 SGHDT and CDR2 YYEEEE come from the germline V gene. Trimming at V came to 0 bases and at J to 5 bases, leaving 6 bases not matched to a gene. As DNA, the CDR3 is TGTGCCAGCAGCTTGGCGGCAGGGGGCCTGGAGACCCAGTACTTC. Translation: CASSLAAGGLETQYF.

The rearrangement joins TRBV6-1 to TRBJ1-1; TRBD1 agrees at 8 bases. The trim removed 7 bases at V and 7 bases at J, leaving 8 bases unmatched. CDR3 length: 13 amino acids. Germline assignment: CDR1 MNHNS and CDR2 SASEGT. The CDR3 is CASKGTGNNEAFF. The CDR3 nucleotides read TGTGCCAGCAAAGGGACAGGAAATAATGAAGCTTTCTTT.

The V and J genes are TRBV7-2 and TRBJ1-2; maybe TRBD1 (6 bases). Trimming took 3 bases from V and 4 from J, leaving 9 bases between them. The CDR3 runs 13 residues. CDR1 is SGHTA and CDR2 is FQGNSA in the germline V gene. DNA of the CDR3: TGTGCCAGCAGCTTCCAGGGGCCCTATGGCTACACCTTC. Protein sequence: CASSFQGPYGYTF.